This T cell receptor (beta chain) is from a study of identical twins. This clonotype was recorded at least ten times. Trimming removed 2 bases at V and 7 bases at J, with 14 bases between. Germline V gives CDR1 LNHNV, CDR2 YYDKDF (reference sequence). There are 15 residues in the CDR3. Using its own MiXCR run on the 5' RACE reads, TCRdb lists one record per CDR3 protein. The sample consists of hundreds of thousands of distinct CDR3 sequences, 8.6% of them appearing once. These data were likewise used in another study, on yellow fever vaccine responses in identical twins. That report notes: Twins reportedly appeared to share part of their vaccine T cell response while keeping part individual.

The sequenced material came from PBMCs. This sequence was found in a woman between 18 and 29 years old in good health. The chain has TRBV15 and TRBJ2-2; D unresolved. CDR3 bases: TGTGCCACCAGCAGAACACCAATGACCGGCGGGGAGCTGTTTTTT. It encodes CATSRTPMTGGELFF.